Below are 7 T cell receptor beta chains sequenced from a single sample in a study of beta chain features in type 1 diabetes. The study reverse transcribed the entire isolated RNA, so it sequenced expressed TCRB transcripts. Libraries were prepared by immunoSEQ multiplex PCR; TCRdb keeps only in-frame clonotypes and omits some of them. Among some 250,000 clones listed, 14% were seen once. Whole-study results and caveats: Moderately but significantly shorter TCRB CDR3s were found in Type 1 diabetes patients in all four CD4+ subsets.

What these receptors recognize is not known. Sequenced input: naive CD4+ T cells from blood. The source is a man aged 25 to 40 with type 1 diabetes.

The chain carries TRBV29-1 and TRBJ2-6; 10 nucleotides align to TRBD1. The J segment lost 2 bases and the V segment lost 4 bases, leaving 5 bases of the junction unmatched. Germline V lookup: CDR1 SQVTM, CDR2 ANQGSEA. This CDR3 region has 16 residues. In nucleotides, the CDR3 is TGCAGCGTTGGGGACAGGGGAGGGACTGGGGCCAACGTCCTGACTTTC. Protein: CSVGDRGGTGANVLTF.

This clone has only a few counts. This chain joins TRBV6-6 and TRBJ1-5, with a possible D match to TRBD1 (5 bases). CDR1 MNHNY and CDR2 SVGAGI come from the germline V gene (reference sequence). The V gene lost 2 bases and the J gene lost 4 bases, with 9 bases spanning the gap. The CDR3 runs 14 residues. CDR3 protein: CASSYMGGNQPQHF. CDR3 nucleotide sequence: TGTGCCAGCAGTTACATGGGGGGGAATCAGCCCCAGCATTTT.

The V call is TRBV6-5, the J call TRBJ1-6; D not certain. From germline, CDR1 is MNHEY and CDR2 SVGAGI. This CDR3 is built from 16 residues. Trimming shortened V by 0 bases and J by 7 bases, and 13 bases separated the two germline ends. The CDR3 nucleotides read TGTGCCAGCAGTTACTCGATGGAGGAATGGAATTCACCCCTCCACTTT. Translating gives CASSYSMEEWNSPLHF.

V and J are TRBV11-3 and TRBJ2-7; D may be TRBD2 (6 bases). Germline V gene sequence: CDR1 SGHNT, CDR2 YENEEA. Trimming cost V 5 bases and J 4 bases, with 12 bases left between them. This CDR3 region has 13 residues. CDR3 bases: TGTGCCAGCAGCAACGGTGGGGGGTACGAGCAGTACTTC. As protein: CASSNGGGYEQYF.

V usage is TRBV7-2 and J usage is TRBJ1-2; no firm D call. The V end lost 0 bases, the J end lost 7 bases, and 12 bases lay between the germline ends. This CDR3 region has 14 residues. Per the germline V gene, CDR1 is SGHTA and CDR2 is FQGNSA. The CDR3 loop is CASSLAQSTSGYTF. The CDR3 DNA follows: TGTGCCAGCAGCTTAGCGCAGTCAACTAGTGGCTACACCTTC.

This clone was seen a handful of times. For the CDR3, the DNA is TGTGCCAGCAGTGGTCGAGTCCTGAACACTGAAGCTTTCTTT. It codes for CASSGRVLNTEAFF. The V gene is TRBV2, the J gene TRBJ1-1; D unclear. V lost 4 bases, J lost 0 bases, and 9 bases lay in between. This CDR3 is 14 amino acids long. CDR1 is SNHLY, CDR2 FYNNEI, per germline.

The chain uses TRBV6-5 and TRBJ2-5; 8 positions agree with TRBD1. V shed 2 bases, J shed 5 bases, and the junction held 10 bases outside the gene matches. The CDR3 totals 16 residues. Germline V lookup: CDR1 MNHEY, CDR2 SVGAGI. The CDR3 reads CASSYGQGAFQETQYF. The CDR3 nucleotides are TGTGCCAGCAGTTACGGGCAGGGGGCCTTCCAGGAGACCCAGTACTTC.